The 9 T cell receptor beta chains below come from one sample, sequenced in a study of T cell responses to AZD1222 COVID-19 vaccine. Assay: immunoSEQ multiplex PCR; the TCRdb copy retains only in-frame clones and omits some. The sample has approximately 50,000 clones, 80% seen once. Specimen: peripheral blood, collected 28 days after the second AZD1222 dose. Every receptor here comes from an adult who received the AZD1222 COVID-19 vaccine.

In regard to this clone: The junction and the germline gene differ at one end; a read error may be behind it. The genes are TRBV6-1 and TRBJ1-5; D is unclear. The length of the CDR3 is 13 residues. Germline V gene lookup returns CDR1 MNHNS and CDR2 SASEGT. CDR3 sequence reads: CASREDGNQPQHF. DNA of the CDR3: TGTGCCAGCAGGGAAGATGGCAATCAGCCCCAGCATTTT.

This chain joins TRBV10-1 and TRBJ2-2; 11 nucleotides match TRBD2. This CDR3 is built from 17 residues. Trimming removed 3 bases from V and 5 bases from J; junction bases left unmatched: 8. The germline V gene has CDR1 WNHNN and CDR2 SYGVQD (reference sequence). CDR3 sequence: CASSEPGTSGRTGELFF. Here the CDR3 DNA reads TGCGCCAGCAGTGAACCCGGGACTAGCGGCCGGACCGGGGAGCTGTTTTTT.

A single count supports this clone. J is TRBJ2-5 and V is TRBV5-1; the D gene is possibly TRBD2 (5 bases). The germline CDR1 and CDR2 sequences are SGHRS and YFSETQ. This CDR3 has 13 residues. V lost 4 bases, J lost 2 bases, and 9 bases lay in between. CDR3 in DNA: TGCGCCAGCAGCCTCCCGGGGCAAGAGACCCAGTACTTC. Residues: CASSLPGQETQYF.

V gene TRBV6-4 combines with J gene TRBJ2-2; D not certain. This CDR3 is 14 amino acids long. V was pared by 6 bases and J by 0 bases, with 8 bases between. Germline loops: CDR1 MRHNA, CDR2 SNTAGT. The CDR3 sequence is CASSGQSNTGELFF. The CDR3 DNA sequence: TGTGCCAGCAGCGGGCAGTCGAACACCGGGGAGCTGTTTTTT.

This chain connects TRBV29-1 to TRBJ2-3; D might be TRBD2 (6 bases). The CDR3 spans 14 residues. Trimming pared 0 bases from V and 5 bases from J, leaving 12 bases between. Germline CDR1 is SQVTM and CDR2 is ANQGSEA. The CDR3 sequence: CSVEDRSGGDTQYF. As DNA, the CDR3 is TGCAGCGTTGAAGATCGCTCCGGGGGAGATACGCAGTATTTT.

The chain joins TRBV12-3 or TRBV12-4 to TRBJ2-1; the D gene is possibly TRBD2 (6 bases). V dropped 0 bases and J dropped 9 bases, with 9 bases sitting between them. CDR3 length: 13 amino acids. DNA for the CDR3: TGTGCCAGCAGTTTAGCGAGGGGACTTGAGCAGTTCTTC. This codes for CASSLARGLEQFF.

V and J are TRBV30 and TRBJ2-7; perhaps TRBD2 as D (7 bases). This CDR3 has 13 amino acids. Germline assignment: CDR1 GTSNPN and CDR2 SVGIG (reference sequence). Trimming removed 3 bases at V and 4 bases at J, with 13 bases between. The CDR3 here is CAWRSGGWYEQYF. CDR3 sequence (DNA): TGTGCCTGGAGGTCGGGGGGCTGGTACGAGCAGTACTTC.

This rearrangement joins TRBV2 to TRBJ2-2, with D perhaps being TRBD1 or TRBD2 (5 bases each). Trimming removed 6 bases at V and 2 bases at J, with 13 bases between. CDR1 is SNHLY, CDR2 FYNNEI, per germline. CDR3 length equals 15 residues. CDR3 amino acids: CASRSRGGNTGELFF. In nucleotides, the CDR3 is TGTGCCAGCAGGTCCCGGGGCGGAAACACCGGGGAGCTGTTTTTT.

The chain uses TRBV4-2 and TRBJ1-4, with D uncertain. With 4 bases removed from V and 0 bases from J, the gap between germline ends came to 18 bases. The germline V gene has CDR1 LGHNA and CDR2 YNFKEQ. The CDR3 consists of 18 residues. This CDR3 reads CASSPKTTGRATNEKLFF. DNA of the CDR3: TGTGCCAGCAGCCCAAAGACCACGGGGAGAGCAACTAATGAAAAACTGTTTTTT.